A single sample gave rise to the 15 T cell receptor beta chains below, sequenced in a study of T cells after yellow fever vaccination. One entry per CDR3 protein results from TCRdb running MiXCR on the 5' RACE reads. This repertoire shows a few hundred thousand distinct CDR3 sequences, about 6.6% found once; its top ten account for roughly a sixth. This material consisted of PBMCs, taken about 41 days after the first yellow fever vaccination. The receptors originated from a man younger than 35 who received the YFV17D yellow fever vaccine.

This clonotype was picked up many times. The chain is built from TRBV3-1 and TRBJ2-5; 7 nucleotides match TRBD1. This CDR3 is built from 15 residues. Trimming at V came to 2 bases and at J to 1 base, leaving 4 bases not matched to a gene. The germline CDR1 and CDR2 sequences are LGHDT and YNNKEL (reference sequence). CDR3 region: CASSQTGDLQETQYF. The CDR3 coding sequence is TGTGCCAGCAGCCAAACAGGGGACCTCCAAGAGACCCAGTACTTC.

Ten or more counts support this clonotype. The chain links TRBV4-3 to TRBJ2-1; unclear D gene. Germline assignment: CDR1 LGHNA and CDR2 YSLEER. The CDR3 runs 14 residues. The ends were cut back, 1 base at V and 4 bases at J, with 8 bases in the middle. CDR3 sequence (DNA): TGCGCCAGCAGCCAAGTCCTCTGGTACAATGAGCAGTTCTTC. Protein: CASSQVLWYNEQFF.

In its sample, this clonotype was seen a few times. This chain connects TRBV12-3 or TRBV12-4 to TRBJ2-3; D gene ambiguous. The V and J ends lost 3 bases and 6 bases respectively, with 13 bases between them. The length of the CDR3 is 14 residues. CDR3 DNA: TGTGCCAGCAGTTTTCGGCGGCCGGCCGATACGCAGTATTTT. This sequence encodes CASSFRRPADTQYF.

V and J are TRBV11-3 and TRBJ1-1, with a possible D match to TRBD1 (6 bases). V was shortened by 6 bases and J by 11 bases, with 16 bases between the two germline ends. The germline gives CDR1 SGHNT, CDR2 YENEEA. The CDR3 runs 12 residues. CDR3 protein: CASSRDIRRAFF. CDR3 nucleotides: TGTGCCAGCAGTCGGGACATTAGGCGGGCTTTCTTT.

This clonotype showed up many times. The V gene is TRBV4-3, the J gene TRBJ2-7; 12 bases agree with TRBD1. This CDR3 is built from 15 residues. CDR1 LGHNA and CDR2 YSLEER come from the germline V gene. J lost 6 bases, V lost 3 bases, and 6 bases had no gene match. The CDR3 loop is CASSQWRDRGLEQYF. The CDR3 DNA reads TGCGCCAGCAGCCAGTGGCGGGACAGGGGGCTCGAGCAGTACTTC.

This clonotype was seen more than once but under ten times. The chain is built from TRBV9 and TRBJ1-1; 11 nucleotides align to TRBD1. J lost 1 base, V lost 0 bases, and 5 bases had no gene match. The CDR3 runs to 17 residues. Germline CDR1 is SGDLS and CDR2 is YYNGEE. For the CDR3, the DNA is TGTGCCAGCAGCGTAGTAGGACAGGGGGCGAAGAACACTGAAGCTTTCTTT. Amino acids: CASSVVGQGAKNTEAFF.

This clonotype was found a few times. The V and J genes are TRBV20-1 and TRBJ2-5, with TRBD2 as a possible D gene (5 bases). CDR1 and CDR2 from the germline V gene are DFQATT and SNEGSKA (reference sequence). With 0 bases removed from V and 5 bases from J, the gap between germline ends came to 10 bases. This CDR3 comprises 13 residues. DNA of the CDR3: TGCAGTGCTAGAGATCTAGCTCGGGAGACCCAGTACTTC. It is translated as CSARDLARETQYF.

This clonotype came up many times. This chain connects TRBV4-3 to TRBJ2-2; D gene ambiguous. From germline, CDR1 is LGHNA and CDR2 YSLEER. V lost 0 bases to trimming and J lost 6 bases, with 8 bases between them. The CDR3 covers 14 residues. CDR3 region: CASSQEVGAGELFF. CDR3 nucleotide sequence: TGCGCCAGCAGCCAAGAAGTAGGCGCCGGGGAGCTGTTTTTT.

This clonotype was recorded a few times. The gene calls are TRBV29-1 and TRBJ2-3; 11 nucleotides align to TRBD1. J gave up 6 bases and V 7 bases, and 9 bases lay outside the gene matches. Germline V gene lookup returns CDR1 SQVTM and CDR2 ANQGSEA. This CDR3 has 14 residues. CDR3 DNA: TGCAGCGCCACCCGGGACAGGGGGTTGGATACGCAGTATTTT. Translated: CSATRDRGLDTQYF.

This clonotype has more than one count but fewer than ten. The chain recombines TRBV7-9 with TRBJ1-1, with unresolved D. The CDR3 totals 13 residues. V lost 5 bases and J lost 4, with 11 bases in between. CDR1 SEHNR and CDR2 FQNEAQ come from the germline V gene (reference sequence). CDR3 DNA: TGTGCCAGCAGCGCCTCCGAGGCCACTGAAGCTTTCTTT. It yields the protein CASSASEATEAFF.

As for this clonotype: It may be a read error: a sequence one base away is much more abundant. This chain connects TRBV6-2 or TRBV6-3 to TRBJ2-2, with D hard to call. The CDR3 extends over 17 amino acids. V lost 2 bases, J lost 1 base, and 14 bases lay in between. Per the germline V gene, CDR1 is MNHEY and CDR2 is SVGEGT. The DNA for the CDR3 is TGTGCCAGCAGTTACGGGCGTCACGGGCTGAACACCGGGGAGCTGTTTTTT. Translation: CASSYGRHGLNTGELFF.

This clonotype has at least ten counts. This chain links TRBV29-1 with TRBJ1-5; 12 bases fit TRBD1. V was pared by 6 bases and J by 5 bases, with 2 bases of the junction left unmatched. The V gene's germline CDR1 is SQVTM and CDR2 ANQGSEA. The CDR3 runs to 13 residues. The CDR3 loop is CSVGTGGHQPQHF. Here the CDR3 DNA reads TGCAGCGTCGGGACAGGGGGCCATCAGCCCCAGCATTTT.

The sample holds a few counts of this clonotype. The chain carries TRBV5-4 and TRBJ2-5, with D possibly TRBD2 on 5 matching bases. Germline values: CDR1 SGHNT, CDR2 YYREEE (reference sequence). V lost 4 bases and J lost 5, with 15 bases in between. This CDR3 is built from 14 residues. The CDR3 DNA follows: TGTGCCAGCAGCCCGGACTCCCAAGGGGAGACCCAGTACTTC. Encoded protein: CASSPDSQGETQYF.

The CDR3 loop is CASRVSYGTSYNEQFF. CDR3 nucleotide sequence: TGTGCCAGCAGAGTCTCCTACGGGACATCATACAATGAGCAGTTCTTC. The V and J genes are TRBV6-4 and TRBJ2-1; weak D call: TRBD1 (6 bases). The CDR3 has 16 amino acids. V gave up 6 bases and J gave up 4 bases, with 19 bases separating them. Germline assignment: CDR1 MRHNA and CDR2 SNTAGT.

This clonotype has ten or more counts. This chain's CDR3 is CAITTDPRDSPLHF. CDR3 coding DNA: TGTGCCATCACCACGGACCCGAGGGATTCACCCCTCCACTTT. This chain links TRBV10-3 with TRBJ1-6; D gene uncertain. The CDR3 runs to 14 residues. The V gene's germline CDR1 is ENHRY and CDR2 SYGVKD. Between the trimmed V and J ends, which lost 7 bases and 8 bases, there was a span of 15 bases.